What follows is one TCR beta chain and its context. No antigen is known for it. The data are from a study of OX40 agonist ivuxolimab in advanced cancers. Germline CDR1 reads MNHEY; CDR2 reads SMNVEV (reference sequence). This CDR3 region has 15 residues. V lost 5 bases, J lost 6 bases, and 19 bases lay in between. General observations from the study: Some nonresponders also had low normalized T-cell clonal expansion.

This table comes from immunoSEQ multiplex PCR, and its TCRdb copy is limited to in-frame clones, with some not included. The sample lists 50,000 to 70,000 clones; roughly 84% were seen once. This chain joins TRBV27 and TRBJ1-2; possibly TRBD1 for D (5 bases). Source: CD4+ or CD8+ T cells sorted from blood, taken in a trial of the OX40 agonist ivuxolimab. The clonotype originates from an adult with an advanced solid tumor such as melanoma, head and neck, liver or kidney cancer. In nucleotides, the CDR3 is TGTGCCAGCAGTCCCGTTCCGGGACCCAGGAATGGCTACACCTTC. Protein product: CASSPVPGPRNGYTF.